Described below is a single T cell receptor (beta chain) sequence and its context. This CDR3 has 16 amino acids. Germline lookup yields CDR1 LNHDA and CDR2 SQIVND (reference sequence). With 4 bases clipped from V and 4 bases from J, the junction kept 8 bases outside the gene matches. Assay: immunoSEQ multiplex PCR; the TCRdb copy retains only in-frame clones and omits some. The sample shows about 50,000 clones, 90% to 97% of them seen only once. The entry originates in a study of technical replicates of blood from a few donors. The J gene is TRBJ2-7, the V gene TRBV19; 12 bases line up with TRBD1. Source material: T cells isolated from PBMCs. The source of this sequence is a human donor in good health. CDR3 sequence reads: CASSSRDRGPIYEQYF. The CDR3 coding sequence is TGTGCCAGTAGTAGCCGGGACAGGGGGCCGATTTACGAGCAGTACTTC.